In this sample, the clone carrying this TCR beta chain turned up a few times. Looked up from germline, CDR1 is LGHNA and CDR2 is YNFKEQ. V lost 1 base, J lost 7 bases, and 22 bases lay in between. The CDR3 runs 17 residues. Using its own MiXCR run on the RT-PCR reads, TCRdb lists one record per CDR3 protein. Of some 960,000 distinct CDR3 sequences in the sample, under 20% were seen once. The data are from a study of patients and donors after allogeneic stem cell transplantation. The chain employs TRBV4-2 and TRBJ1-2, with a tentative D call TRBD1 (5 bases). The sample taken for sequencing was blood, either unsorted or a sorted T cell fraction (not recorded which). This receptor was identified in a human donor who was either an allogeneic HSCT recipient or a stem cell or donor lymphocyte infusion donor (not recorded which). It is not recorded whose cells these are; they may come from a transplant donor. The CDR3 region has the DNA TGTGCCAGCAGCCAAGTTACCCCAAATGACAGCGGGGGTGGCTACACCTTC. It encodes CASSQVTPNDSGGGYTF.